The 10 T cell receptor beta chains given below trace back to one sample, sequenced in a study of T cell responses to AZD1222 COVID-19 vaccine. Libraries were prepared by immunoSEQ multiplex PCR; TCRdb keeps only in-frame clonotypes and omits some of them. The data show about 130,000 clones, roughly 92% seen once. The starting material was peripheral blood, obtained 28 days after the second AZD1222 dose. The receptors derive from an adult who received the AZD1222 COVID-19 vaccine.

This chain connects TRBV27 to TRBJ1-1; D not resolved. V was cut by 4 bases and J by 4 bases, with 10 bases left in between. CDR1 is MNHEY, CDR2 SMNVEV, per germline (reference sequence). The CDR3 loop spans 13 amino acids. Written as DNA, the CDR3 is TGTGCCAGCAGTTGGTCGGGGAGCACTGAAGCTTTCTTT. Translation gives CASSWSGSTEAFF.

The J gene is TRBJ1-3, the V gene TRBV7-2, with no clear D. V lost 5 bases, J lost 2 bases, and 13 bases lay in between. The CDR3 contains 15 residues. Germline loops: CDR1 SGHTA, CDR2 FQGNSA. CDR3: CASSLQLGAGNTIYF. The CDR3 DNA follows: TGTGCCAGCAGCCTTCAATTGGGCGCTGGAAACACCATATATTTT.

J is TRBJ2-3 and V is TRBV4-1, with TRBD2 matching over 7 bases. Looked up from germline, CDR1 is MGHRA and CDR2 is YSYEKL. CDR3 length equals 15 residues. After removal of 1 base from V and 3 bases from J, the junction contained 4 bases not matched to a gene. Here the CDR3 reads CASSQGGLVTDTQYF. The CDR3 nucleotides read TGCGCCAGCAGCCAAGGAGGACTAGTTACAGATACGCAGTATTTT.

The J gene is TRBJ2-7, the V gene TRBV11-2; 13 bases are a match to TRBD2. J was trimmed by 4 bases and V by 5 bases; bases with no gene match: 2. CDR1 and CDR2 from the germline V gene are SGHAT and FQNNGV. The CDR3 runs 14 residues. CDR3: CASSGTSGKYEQYF. The DNA for the CDR3 is TGTGCCAGCAGCGGGACTAGCGGGAAGTACGAGCAGTACTTC.

The genes are TRBV19 and TRBJ1-2, with D possibly TRBD1 on 6 matching bases. V dropped 3 bases and J dropped 7 bases, with 15 bases sitting between them. The germline V gene has CDR1 LNHDA and CDR2 SQIVND (reference sequence). The CDR3 covers 14 residues. CDR3 in amino acids: CASSMRGGAAGYTF. The CDR3 nucleotides are TGTGCCAGTAGTATGAGGGGGGGCGCGGCTGGCTACACCTTC.

The chain employs TRBV4-2 and TRBJ2-7; D might be TRBD2 (6 bases). This CDR3 comprises 14 residues. V was clipped by 0 bases and J by 5 bases, with 11 bases between them. Per germline, CDR1 LGHNA and CDR2 YNFKEQ. CDR3 in amino acids: CASSQDGSRDEQYF. DNA of the CDR3: TGTGCCAGCAGCCAAGACGGGAGCCGGGACGAGCAGTACTTC.

About this clone: Other DNA variants within this sample encode the same CDR3. The chain recombines TRBV5-1 with TRBJ1-3; D not resolved. V was trimmed by 0 bases and J by 0 bases, leaving 4 bases between them. The germline CDR1 and CDR2 sequences are SGHRS and YFSETQ. The CDR3 is made up of 14 amino acids. The CDR3 is CASSLDSSGNTIYF. Written as DNA, the CDR3 is TGCGCCAGCAGCTTGGACAGCTCTGGAAACACCATATATTTT.

The rearrangement links TRBV12-3 or TRBV12-4 to TRBJ1-6; D call uncertain. The CDR3 has 11 residues. Trimming left V 3 bases short and J 9 bases short, with 3 bases between. CDR3 region: CASSFGSPLHF. CDR3 sequence (DNA): TGTGCCAGCAGTTTCGGTTCACCCCTCCACTTT.

The chain uses TRBV18 and TRBJ2-1, with D possibly being TRBD1 (6 bases). Germline V gene data show CDR1 as KGHSH and CDR2 as LQKENI. The CDR3 is 16 residues long. V gave up 2 bases and J gave up 5 bases, with 16 bases separating them. The CDR3 DNA sequence: TGTGCCAGCTCACCAAGTGGACAGCGGAAAAACAATGAGCAGTTCTTC. This codes for CASSPSGQRKNNEQFF.

The rearrangement uses TRBV6-2 or TRBV6-3 and TRBJ1-6; no firm D call. V lost 6 bases and J 14 bases, leaving 11 bases between the germline ends. CDR1 MNHEY and CDR2 SVGEGT come from the germline V gene. CDR3 length: 11 amino acids. CDR3 region: CASSPLGTLHF. In DNA form, the CDR3 reads TGTGCCAGCAGCCCCCTTGGAACCCTCCACTTT.